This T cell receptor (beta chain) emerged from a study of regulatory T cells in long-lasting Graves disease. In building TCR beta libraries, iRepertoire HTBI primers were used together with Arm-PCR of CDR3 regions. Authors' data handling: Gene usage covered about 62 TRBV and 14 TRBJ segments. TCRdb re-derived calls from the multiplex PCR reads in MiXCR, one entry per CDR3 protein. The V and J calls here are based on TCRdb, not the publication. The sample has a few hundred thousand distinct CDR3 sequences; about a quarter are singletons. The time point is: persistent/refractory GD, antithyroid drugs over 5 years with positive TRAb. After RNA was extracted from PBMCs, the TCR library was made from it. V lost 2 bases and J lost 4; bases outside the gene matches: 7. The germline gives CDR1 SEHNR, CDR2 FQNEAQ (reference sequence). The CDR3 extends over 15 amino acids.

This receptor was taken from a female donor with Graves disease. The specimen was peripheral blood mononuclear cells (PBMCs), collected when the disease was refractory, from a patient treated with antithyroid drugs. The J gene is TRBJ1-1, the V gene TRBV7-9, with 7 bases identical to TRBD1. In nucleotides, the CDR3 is TGTGCCAGCAGCTTAAACCGACCAGGGGGCACTGAAGCTTTCTTT. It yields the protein CASSLNRPGGTEAFF.